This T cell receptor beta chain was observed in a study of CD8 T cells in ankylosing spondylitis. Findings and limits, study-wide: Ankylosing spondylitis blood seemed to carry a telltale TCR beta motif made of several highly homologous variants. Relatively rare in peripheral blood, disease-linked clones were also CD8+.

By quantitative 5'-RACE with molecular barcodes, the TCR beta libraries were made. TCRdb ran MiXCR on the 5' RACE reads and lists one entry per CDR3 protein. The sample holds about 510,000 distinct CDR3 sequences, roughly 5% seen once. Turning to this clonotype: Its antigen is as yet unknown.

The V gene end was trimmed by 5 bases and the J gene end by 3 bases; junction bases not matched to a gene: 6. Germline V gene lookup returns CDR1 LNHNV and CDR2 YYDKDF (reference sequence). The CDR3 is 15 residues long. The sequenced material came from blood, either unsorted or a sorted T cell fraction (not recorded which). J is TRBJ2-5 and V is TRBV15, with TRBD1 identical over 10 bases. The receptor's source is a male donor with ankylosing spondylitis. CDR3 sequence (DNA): TGTGCCACCAGCGGGTGGGACAGGGGTAAAGAGACCCAGTACTTC. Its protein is CATSGWDRGKETQYF. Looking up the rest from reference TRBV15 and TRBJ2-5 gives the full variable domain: DAMVIQNPRYQVTQFGKPVTLSCSQTLNHNVMYWYQQKSSQAPKLLFHYYDKDFNNEADTPDNFQSRRPNTSFCFLDIRSPGLGDTAMYLCATSGWDRGKETQYFGPGTRLLVL.